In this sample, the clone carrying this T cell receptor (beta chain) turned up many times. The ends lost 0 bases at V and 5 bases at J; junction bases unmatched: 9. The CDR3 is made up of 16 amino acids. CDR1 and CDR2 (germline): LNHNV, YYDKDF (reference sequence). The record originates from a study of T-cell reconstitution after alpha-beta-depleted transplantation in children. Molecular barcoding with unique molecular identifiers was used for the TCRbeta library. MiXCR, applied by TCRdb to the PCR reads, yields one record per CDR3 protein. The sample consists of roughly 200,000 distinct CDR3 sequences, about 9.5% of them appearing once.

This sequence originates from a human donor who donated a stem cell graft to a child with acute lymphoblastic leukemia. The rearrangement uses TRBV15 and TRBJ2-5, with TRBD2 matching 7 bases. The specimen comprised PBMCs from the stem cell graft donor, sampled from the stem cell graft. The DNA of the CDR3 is TGTGCCACCAGCAGAGATGCGGGAGACCGTGGGGAGACCCAGTACTTC. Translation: CATSRDAGDRGETQYF.